The TCR beta chain under discussion was sequenced for a study of early T cells in non-severe SARS-CoV-2 infection. Study as a whole: Sequenced bulk RNA came from whole blood that was unsorted, and chains were unpaired.

Overall study findings and caveats: Anti-spike CD8 specificities were favored by VDJdb matching, whose results missed private and CD4 specificities.

Each cDNA molecule carried a unique molecular identifier. Each CDR3 protein is one row after TCRdb ran MiXCR on the 5' RACE reads. The sample yields roughly 99,000 distinct CDR3 sequences, over 9.5% seen once. In its sample, this clonotype was seen a few times. What it binds is unknown. V dropped 5 bases and J dropped 4; count of bases not matched to a gene: 7. This CDR3 has 15 residues. The germline CDR1 and CDR2 sequences are SGHVS and FQNEAQ. This receptor was taken from an adult who was a healthcare worker with PCR-confirmed SARS-CoV-2 infection or an uninfected control (not recorded which). The source material was whole blood, sampled at baseline. This sequence joins TRBV7-8 and TRBJ2-2; 7 positions agree with TRBD1. The CDR3 nucleotides read TGTGCCAGCAGCACAATAGACAGGGTCACCGGGGAGCTGTTTTTT. Its protein is CASSTIDRVTGELFF.